The 32 T cell receptor beta chains below come from one sample, sequenced in a study of blood T cell repertoires in COVID-19. Some clones are missing from TCRdb's copy, which holds only in-frame ones; the method was immunoSEQ multiplex PCR. The repertoire consists of about 110,000 clones, with 90% to 95% occurring once and the leading ten covering roughly 1.3%. The sample consisted of peripheral blood. The receptors were gathered from a woman aged 25 to 39 with acute or convalescent COVID-19.

The rearrangement joins TRBV6-5 to TRBJ1-1; 8 bases are shared with TRBD1. The CDR3 has 15 residues. CDR1 and CDR2 (germline): MNHEY, SVGAGI. V was clipped by 5 bases and J by 6 bases; unmatched bases: 11. Written as DNA, the CDR3 is TGTGCCAGCAGTACCCAACAGGGGGTAGAACCTGAAGCTTTCTTT. Translation gives CASSTQQGVEPEAFF.

This chain links TRBV5-1 with TRBJ2-1, with D possibly TRBD1 on 7 matching bases. There are 16 residues in the CDR3. The V end was cut by 0 bases, the J end by 8 bases, with 18 bases between. Germline CDR1 reads SGHRS; CDR2 reads YFSETQ. CDR3 sequence (DNA): TGCGCCAGCAGCTTGGGGTTTGGGCAGGGGGGCGATGAGCAGTTCTTC. Amino acid sequence: CASSLGFGQGGDEQFF.

The V gene is TRBV7-2, the J gene TRBJ1-2; D might be TRBD1 (5 bases). The CDR3 loop spans 12 amino acids. The germline CDR1 and CDR2 sequences are SGHTA and FQGNSA. The ends were cut back, 2 bases at V and 6 bases at J, with 7 bases in the middle. CDR3 in amino acids: CASSLNRNGYTF. DNA of the CDR3: TGTGCCAGCAGCTTAAACAGGAATGGCTACACCTTC.

The V call is TRBV7-2, the J call TRBJ2-7; D remains unclear. Germline V gene sequence: CDR1 SGHTA, CDR2 FQGNSA. This CDR3 is 15 amino acids long. V lost 5 bases to trimming and J lost 2 bases, with 16 bases between them. CDR3 sequence: CASSEETLPTYEQYF. Written as DNA, the CDR3 is TGTGCCAGCAGCGAAGAGACACTTCCGACCTACGAGCAGTACTTC.

This chain connects TRBV6-5 to TRBJ1-6, with a possible D match to TRBD1 (6 bases). The CDR3 is 14 amino acids. Germline values: CDR1 MNHEY, CDR2 SVGAGI. With 6 bases removed from V and 11 bases from J, the gap between germline ends came to 17 bases. The DNA of the CDR3 is TGTGCCAGCAGCCGGGACGGGCGACAGGCACCCCTCCACTTT. This sequence encodes CASSRDGRQAPLHF.

The chain joins TRBV4-1 to TRBJ2-5; 8 bases are shared with TRBD1. The CDR3 is made up of 17 amino acids. Germline CDR1 is MGHRA and CDR2 is YSYEKL. V dropped 3 bases and J dropped 1; count of bases not matched to a gene: 10. CDR3 residues: CASSHDSGGWTQETQYF. CDR3 nucleotide sequence: TGCGCCAGCAGCCACGATTCAGGGGGCTGGACCCAAGAGACCCAGTACTTC.

V gene TRBV6-6 combines with J gene TRBJ2-7; D is unresolved. The CDR3 has 16 residues. V was shortened by 0 bases and J by 5 bases, with 17 bases between the two germline ends. Germline lookup yields CDR1 MNHNY and CDR2 SVGAGI (reference sequence). DNA for the CDR3: TGTGCCAGCAGTTACTCGAATCGGTTATTGCCTAACGAGCAGTACTTC. Encoded protein: CASSYSNRLLPNEQYF.

CDR3 nucleotides: TGTGCCAGCAGTTCTGGACCGGGGGAGACCCAGTACTTC. Protein sequence: CASSSGPGETQYF. This chain connects TRBV27 to TRBJ2-5; D perhaps matches TRBD2 (5 bases). Deletions cut 4 bases from V and 5 bases from J, with 11 bases between. The CDR3 spans 13 residues. Germline CDR1 is MNHEY and CDR2 is SMNVEV (reference sequence).

This chain uses TRBV2 with TRBJ1-2; D is perhaps TRBD1 (6 bases). The ends were cut back, 1 base at V and 8 bases at J, with 11 bases in the middle. The CDR3 runs to 13 residues. The germline V gene encodes CDR1 SNHLY and CDR2 FYNNEI. The CDR3 bases are TGTGCCAGCAGTGAAGGAGTCAGGGGAGGCTACACCTTC. Translating gives CASSEGVRGGYTF.

The V gene is TRBV10-2, the J gene TRBJ1-1; 10 bases map to TRBD1. This CDR3 is built from 16 residues. Germline V gives CDR1 WSHSY, CDR2 SAAADI. V dropped 10 bases and J dropped 0; count of bases not matched to a gene: 11. Here the CDR3 DNA reads TGCGCCACCCAAACTCGGGACAGGGGTTTGAACACTGAAGCTTTCTTT. Its translation is CATQTRDRGLNTEAFF.

The chain's CDR3 is CASLSSRIAGGNYEQYF. CDR3 DNA: TGTGCCAGCCTCTCCTCCCGCATAGCGGGAGGTAACTACGAGCAGTACTTC. The J gene is TRBJ2-7, the V gene TRBV2; 10 nucleotides match TRBD2. With 8 bases clipped from V and 3 bases from J, the junction kept 16 bases outside the gene matches. This CDR3 has 17 residues. The germline gives CDR1 SNHLY, CDR2 FYNNEI.

CDR3 amino acids: CASSARGRGHDTDTQYF. DNA of the CDR3: TGTGCCAGCAGTGCCCGGGGCAGGGGGCATGACACAGATACGCAGTATTTT. The chain recombines TRBV28 with TRBJ2-3, with TRBD1 matching 8 bases. The trim removed 5 bases at V and 2 bases at J, leaving 12 bases unmatched. The CDR3 extends over 17 amino acids. Per the germline V gene, CDR1 is MDHEN and CDR2 is SYDVKM.

CDR3 in amino acids: CASSYSIEVTYEQYF. The CDR3 nucleotides are TGTGCCAGCAGTTACTCGATAGAAGTAACCTACGAGCAGTACTTC. The chain joins TRBV6-5 to TRBJ2-7; D unclear. The V end was cut by 0 bases, the J end by 2 bases, with 11 bases between. CDR1 and CDR2 from the germline V gene are MNHEY and SVGAGI. This CDR3 is 15 amino acids long.

The CDR3 is CSAPNGDTQYF. The DNA of the CDR3 is TGCAGTGCTCCTAACGGGGATACGCAGTATTTT. This chain joins TRBV20-1 and TRBJ2-3; D not certain. With 5 bases removed from V and 6 bases from J, the gap between germline ends came to 9 bases. Germline V CDR1 and CDR2: DFQATT, SNEGSKA (reference sequence). The CDR3 has 11 amino acids.

The CDR3 sequence is CASSRGEGGSEAFF. The DNA for the CDR3 is TGTGCCAGTAGTAGAGGGGAGGGGGGGTCTGAAGCTTTCTTT. This chain connects TRBV19 to TRBJ1-1, with a weak D call TRBD1 (6 bases). The CDR3 contains 14 residues. V lost 4 bases and J 6 bases, leaving 15 bases between the germline ends. From germline, CDR1 is LNHDA and CDR2 SQIVND (reference sequence).

V is TRBV2 and J is TRBJ2-1, with 10 bases aligning to TRBD2. The CDR3 totals 17 residues. The junction had 9 bases not matched to a gene; V was cut back by 2 bases and J by 5 bases. CDR1 SNHLY and CDR2 FYNNEI come from the germline V gene. DNA of the CDR3: TGTGCCAGCAGTGAACACTGGACTAGCGGAGCCAACAATGAGCAGTTCTTC. It encodes CASSEHWTSGANNEQFF.

As concerns this clone: The sample holds other DNA sequences that translate to the same CDR3. The chain recombines TRBV7-2 with TRBJ2-1; 8 bases map to TRBD2. V lost 1 base and J lost 9; bases outside the gene matches: 5. The CDR3 consists of 14 residues. Germline lookup yields CDR1 SGHTA and CDR2 FQGNSA. CDR3 sequence reads: CASSLVGGGPEQFF. The CDR3 bases are TGTGCCAGCAGCTTAGTTGGCGGGGGGCCTGAGCAGTTCTTC.

The CDR3 nucleotides are TGTGCCAGCAGTTCAGCTAGGGGGCCGGGGCATTTT. Its translation: CASSSARGPGHF. This chain joins TRBV12-3 or TRBV12-4 and TRBJ1-5; 7 bases are shared with TRBD1. The CDR3 is 12 amino acids. The V segment lost 4 bases and the J segment 15 bases; nucleotides outside the gene matches: 9.

The chain joins TRBV7-9 to TRBJ2-7; unclear D gene. Trimming took off 5 bases at V and 2 bases at J, with 16 bases between the two ends. The CDR3 is 15 residues long. Per the germline V gene, CDR1 is SEHNR and CDR2 is FQNEAQ (reference sequence). The CDR3: CASSPQLAGTYEQYF. CDR3 in DNA: TGTGCCAGCAGCCCCCAGTTAGCCGGAACCTACGAGCAGTACTTC. Full variable domain (outside the CDR3, taken from reference TRBV7-9 and TRBJ2-7): DTGVSQNPRHKITKRGQNVTFRCDPISEHNRLYWYRQTLGQGPEFLTYFQNEAQLEKSRLLSDRFSAERPKGSFSTLEIQRTEQGDSAMYLCASSPQLAGTYEQYFGPGTRLTVT.

The V and J genes are TRBV29-1 and TRBJ1-2, with D hard to call. The CDR3 length is 13 residues. Trimming removed 4 bases from V and 4 bases from J, with 13 bases in between. Germline CDR1 is SQVTM and CDR2 is ANQGSEA. In DNA form, the CDR3 reads TGCAGCGTTGGGCGGGGAACGCCCTATGGCTACACCTTC. Protein: CSVGRGTPYGYTF.

The chain carries TRBV6-1 and TRBJ2-7; D uncertain. The V and J ends lost 1 base and 9 bases respectively, with 13 bases between them. Looked up from germline, CDR1 is MNHNS and CDR2 is SASEGT. The CDR3 runs 13 residues. In nucleotides, the CDR3 is TGTGCCAGCAGTGAAGAATCCCTACGAGGGCAGTACTTC. Its protein product is CASSEESLRGQYF.

The chain links TRBV4-1 to TRBJ2-1, with TRBD2 matching 7 bases. Unmatched junction bases numbered 7, after V lost 6 bases and J lost 5 bases. The CDR3 length is 14 residues. Germline CDR1 is MGHRA and CDR2 is YSYEKL. CDR3 protein: CASRALAGDNEQFF. Written as DNA, the CDR3 is TGCGCCAGCAGGGCTTTGGCGGGGGACAATGAGCAGTTCTTC.

The CDR3 sequence: CASSLQGNNSPLHF. In DNA form, the CDR3 reads TGTGCCAGCAGCCTACAGGGTAACAATTCACCCCTCCACTTT. V is TRBV2 and J is TRBJ1-6; D is possibly TRBD1 (6 bases). The germline CDR1 and CDR2 sequences are SNHLY and FYNNEI. The V and J ends lost 6 bases and 7 bases respectively, with 13 bases between them. CDR3 size: 14 residues.

The rearrangement uses TRBV7-9 and TRBJ2-7; 8 bases agree with TRBD1. The trim removed 11 bases at V and 1 base at J, leaving 1 base unmatched. CDR1 SEHNR and CDR2 FQNEAQ come from the germline V gene (reference sequence). The CDR3 contains 11 residues. The CDR3 region has the DNA TGTGCCGGACAGGGTTCCTACGAGCAGTACTTC. Amino acids: CAGQGSYEQYF. Variable domain in full (rest from reference TRBV7-9 and TRBJ2-7): DTGVSQNPRHKITKRGQNVTFRCDPISEHNRLYWYRQTLGQGPEFLTYFQNEAQLEKSRLLSDRFSAERPKGSFSTLEIQRTEQGDSAMYLCAGQGSYEQYFGPGTRLTVT.

CDR3 protein: CASSLAGEKEQFF. As DNA, the CDR3 is TGTGCCAGCAGCTTGGCGGGTGAGAAGGAGCAGTTCTTC. This chain joins TRBV7-3 and TRBJ2-1; tentatively, D is TRBD2 (5 bases). There are 13 residues in the CDR3. CDR1 SGHTA and CDR2 FQGTGA come from the germline V gene. Trimming stripped 3 bases from V and 10 bases from J, with 13 bases between.

The V call is TRBV13, the J call TRBJ2-7; 7 bases fit TRBD1. Germline assignment: CDR1 PRHDT and CDR2 FYEKMQ (reference sequence). This CDR3 comprises 15 residues. The junction had 5 bases not matched to a gene; V was cut back by 0 bases and J by 3 bases. Written as DNA, the CDR3 is TGTGCCAGCAGCTTAGGCCCGGACAGGAGCTACGAGCAGTACTTC. This sequence encodes CASSLGPDRSYEQYF.

The rearrangement uses TRBV7-8 and TRBJ1-5, with D possibly matching TRBD1 (6 bases). Germline loops: CDR1 SGHVS, CDR2 FQNEAQ. V lost 0 bases to trimming and J lost 3 bases, with 15 bases between them. The CDR3 sequence is 17 residues long. CDR3 region: CASSLARLGHFNQPQHF. The CDR3 region has the DNA TGTGCCAGCAGCTTAGCGCGGTTGGGACATTTCAATCAGCCCCAGCATTTT.

This chain connects TRBV27 to TRBJ2-7, with D possibly being TRBD1 (6 bases). Per the germline V gene, CDR1 is MNHEY and CDR2 is SMNVEV (reference sequence). Trimming shortened V by 1 base and J by 1 base, and 8 bases separated the two germline ends. This CDR3 comprises 14 residues. DNA of the CDR3: TGTGCCAGCAGTTTATACCAGGGGTCCTACGAGCAGTACTTC. Translation gives CASSLYQGSYEQYF.

This sequence joins TRBV3-1 (or the pseudogene TRBV3-2) and TRBJ1-2, with TRBD1 matching over 7 bases. Trimming at V came to 0 bases and at J to 4 bases, leaving 8 bases not matched to a gene. The CDR3 contains 16 residues. Germline V lookup: CDR1 LGHDT, CDR2 YNNKEL (reference sequence). The CDR3 protein is CASSQDRAGGRYGYTF. CDR3 bases: TGTGCCAGCAGCCAAGATCGGGCAGGGGGACGCTATGGCTACACCTTC.

In this sample, this clone turned up once. The chain uses TRBV11-3 and TRBJ1-1; D is unresolved. CDR3 length equals 15 residues. Per germline, CDR1 SGHNT and CDR2 YENEEA. V lost 1 base and J lost 1, with 10 bases in between. The CDR3 DNA reads as TGTGCCAGCAGCTTAGTCTTCAGATCGAACACTGAAGCTTTCTTT. This translates into CASSLVFRSNTEAFF.

V usage is TRBV9 and J usage is TRBJ2-1; TRBD1 might be the D (5 bases). The germline CDR1 and CDR2 sequences are SGDLS and YYNGEE. Deletions cut 4 bases from V and 0 bases from J, with 11 bases between. The length of the CDR3 is 15 residues. CDR3 loop: CASSPTDSSYNEQFF. The CDR3 bases are TGTGCCAGCAGCCCGACAGATAGCTCCTACAATGAGCAGTTCTTC.

This chain links TRBV5-5 with TRBJ1-1; 11 nucleotides match TRBD1. The CDR3 has 14 amino acids. CDR1 and CDR2 from the germline V gene are SGHKS and YYEKEE (reference sequence). The J segment lost 5 bases and the V segment lost 2 bases, leaving 2 bases of the junction unmatched. CDR3 in DNA: TGTGCCAGCAGCTTCGGGACAGGGGGAACTGAAGCTTTCTTT. Its protein is CASSFGTGGTEAFF.